One T cell receptor beta chain is described in this entry. The sample comes from a study of blood T cell repertoires in COVID-19. In the study overall: Spain, Italy and the United States supplied samples that represented acute and convalescent COVID-19. PBMCs, B-cell-depleted T cells, or T cells were the source of the cDNA or gDNA that made up the material.

This CDR3 is 14 amino acids long. CDR1 and CDR2 (germline): GTSNPN, SVGIG (reference sequence). Deletions cut 1 base from V and 3 bases from J, with 9 bases between. In the study's own analysis: Amplification from reference gene primers served as the basis for estimated nucleated cell counts. Profiling relied on immunoSEQ multiplex PCR, and the TCRdb table lists in-frame clones only, not all of them. That table supplies the V and J calls and clone size; D and trimming were determined from the DNA. The repertoire holds around 70,000 clones, with about 84% as singletons. The sequence was collected from a human donor in a cohort sampled during active COVID-19. The sequenced sample was peripheral blood. The rearrangement uses TRBV30 and TRBJ1-4; D not resolved. For the CDR3, the DNA is TGTGCCTGGAGTGAAGGAGTAGCTAATGAAAAACTGTTTTTT. Encoded protein: CAWSEGVANEKLFF.